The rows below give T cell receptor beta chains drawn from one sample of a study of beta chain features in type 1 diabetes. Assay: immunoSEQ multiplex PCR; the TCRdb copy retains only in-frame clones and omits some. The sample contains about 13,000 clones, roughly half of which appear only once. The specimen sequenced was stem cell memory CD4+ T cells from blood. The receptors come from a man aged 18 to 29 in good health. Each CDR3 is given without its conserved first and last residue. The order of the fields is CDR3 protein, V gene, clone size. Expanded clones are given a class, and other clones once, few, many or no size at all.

cdr3_aa: ASSALAGGGADTQY; v_call: TRBV7-9; clone_size: medium-sized
cdr3_aa: ASSATTRHTGELF; v_call: TRBV5-4; clone_size: -
cdr3_aa: ASSPTGPNTGELF; v_call: TRBV18; clone_size: -
cdr3_aa: ASSKAGLETQY; v_call: TRBV18; clone_size: few
cdr3_aa: AISKDSDNQPQH; v_call: TRBV10-3; clone_size: few
cdr3_aa: ASSPPGLPGNEQF; v_call: TRBV18; clone_size: -
cdr3_aa: ASSSGGSREQF; v_call: TRBV6-1; clone_size: -
cdr3_aa: ASSLELAARGTGELF; v_call: TRBV5-1; clone_size: once
cdr3_aa: ASSLTLAGIVNEQF; v_call: TRBV5-1; clone_size: -
cdr3_aa: ASSSSRGGEKLF; v_call: TRBV7-9; clone_size: -
cdr3_aa: ASSFKAGAPYEQY; v_call: TRBV11-2; clone_size: few
cdr3_aa: ASSQRGGLAGELF; v_call: TRBV7-3; clone_size: few
cdr3_aa: ASTLQGFTEAF; v_call: TRBV2; clone_size: -
cdr3_aa: AWSVDSSGNTIY; v_call: TRBV30; clone_size: -
cdr3_aa: SARPGWQF; v_call: TRBV20-1; clone_size: -
cdr3_aa: ATGVADTQY; v_call: TRBV5-1; clone_size: -
cdr3_aa: ASSSRATGEGDSPLH; v_call: TRBV18; clone_size: -
cdr3_aa: ASSPLGRGPGELF; v_call: TRBV7-2; clone_size: -
cdr3_aa: ASRDGTDTQY; v_call: TRBV5-1; clone_size: -
cdr3_aa: ASSAQTGLAGNEQF; v_call: TRBV7-2; clone_size: -
cdr3_aa: ASKQGSYEQY; v_call: TRBV5-6; clone_size: -
cdr3_aa: ASSFAGYYGYT; v_call: TRBV7-2; clone_size: -
cdr3_aa: AWSPLGPDTQY; v_call: TRBV30; clone_size: -